This section outlines one T cell receptor beta chain sequence together with its context. The sample is drawn from a study of cytomegalovirus exposure and HLA in healthy donors. This PCR relied on a set of 60 Vbeta primers and 13 Jbeta primers. Profiled with immunoSEQ multiplex PCR; TCRdb holds only in-frame clones, not every one. The data show approximately 190,000 clones, roughly 74% seen once. This receptor was obtained from a woman aged 30 to 39 in good health and CMV-seronegative. Sequencing used PBMCs.

CDR3: CASSTWDSSNEKLFF. Written as DNA, the CDR3 is TGTGCCAGCAGTACCTGGGACAGCTCTAATGAAAAACTGTTTTTT. This chain joins TRBV6-6 and TRBJ1-4; TRBD1 matches 7 bases. The germline V gene has CDR1 MNHNY and CDR2 SVGAGI (reference sequence). CDR3 length: 15 residues. The J segment lost 3 bases and the V segment lost 5 bases, leaving 6 bases of the junction unmatched.